This T cell receptor (beta chain) derives from a study of T cells in women clearing cervical HPV infection (dated by TCRdb to the late 2010s). Regarding the complete study: Cases were roughly 23 women with histologically confirmed HPV16-related CIN3 or worse, including a couple of invasive cancers. The approximately 26 controls were women who cleared a single incident HPV16 infection within 12 months without developing precancer or cancer. Blood from cases was collected at the visit where the lesion was first found, while blood from controls was collected once the infection could no longer be detected. Among cases, blood sampling occurred a median of around 160 days after lesion detection, with an interquartile range of about 90 to 230 days. Since only a few of the women had HLA typing available, the possibility that HLA type was acting as a confounder could not be ruled out. The exploratory proof-of-principle case-control study was nested within the Guanacaste HPV Natural History Study in Costa Rica and compared TCR repertoires across cervical HPV16 outcomes. Cases and controls were matched on year of sample collection and on age within five years. Cases had a median age of approximately 35 years compared with about 40 for controls, and baseline characteristics showed no significant differences between the groups. In the parent cohort, some 10,000 women aged 18 or older were enrolled in Guanacaste, Costa Rica, during about 1993 to 1994 and were followed for seven years. As quality controls, five blinded duplicates were added to each group, bringing the total to approximately 60 samples made up of roughly 50 participants and around 10 replicates. The full study reports these points: Random forest classifiers combining richness and V gene abundances distinguished cases from controls with an estimated AUC of less than 0.9. The cross-sectional design could not show whether the associations came before the infection or were a result of it, and neither effector/memory subsets nor HPV-specific T cells were isolated. Cases had lower TRBV6-7 relative abundance than controls (approximately 0.11% versus 0.16%; Bonferroni P = 0.0008). TCR repertoire richness was significantly higher in CIN3+ cases than in controls across sequencing depths, while evenness did not differ. Because T-cell numbers per sample were unknown, differences in richness could reflect varying T-cell content rather than repertoire biology.

Reading from cysteine to phenylalanine, the CDR3 counts 20 amino acids. The DNA covers only part of the CDR3, 51 bases in frame from base 1. CDR1 and CDR2 (LGHNA, YNFKEQ) derive from the germline V gene. From V the trimming removes 4 bases and from J it removes 4 bases, while the gene matches leave 22 bases of the junction unaccounted for. Frequency shows this clone is medium-sized (0.01 to 0.1%); no count was noted. Its specific antigen is unknown. The CDR3 goes on 3 residues after the read ends, and that part is filled in from the germline J gene. TCR beta CDR3 regions were amplified by multiplex PCR using the immunoSEQ assay from an average of roughly 1,200 ng genomic DNA per sample. The assay corrected primer bias using a complete synthetic TCR repertoire to establish an amplification baseline. The amplicons were sequenced on the Illumina platform. The authors' analysis ran thus. Sequences were error-corrected by clustering with frequency ratios and a modified nearest-neighbor algorithm and were then analyzed in the immunoSEQ Analyzer with IMGT gene definitions. At each rarefaction depth, TCR richness and evenness were averaged over 20 rarefaction repeats, and samples with fewer sequences than the depth were excluded. Relative abundances of V, D and J genes were compared between groups using Wilcoxon rank sum tests, with FDR correction applied. For the blinded duplicates, the intraclass correlation was roughly 96% for TCR richness and averaged around 76% across around 66 gene segments. The table comes from immuneACCESS by way of TCRdb, which keeps in-frame sequences with V and J called. Part of the clones is missing from these tables; in studies checked, under half for an unresolved V gene and the rest for unknown reasons. That table supplies the V and J calls and clone size; D and trimming were determined from the DNA. For this sample, the table gives some 21,000 clones. In total, the top ten clones hold less than 3.5% of the sample.

Every participant had a single incident cervical HPV16 infection, and women with prevalent HPV16 infections were excluded. Cervical HPV DNA was detected with MY09/MY11 PCR, and genotyping was done by dot-blot hybridization. Around 15 mL of heparinized blood were centrifuged, and the buffy coat was split into aliquots, frozen at -30 degrees C, and then kept at -80 degrees C. QIAGEN kits were used to extract genomic DNA from buffy coat specimens. Here the chain combines TRBV4-2 and TRBJ2-3, and TRBD2 aligns with 8 junction nucleotides. The clonotype was recovered from a woman aged 18-70 years with a cervical HPV16 infection that either progressed to CIN3+ or cleared (not recorded which). The sample was blood buffy coat. Partial CDR3 DNA: TGTGCCAGCAGCCCCCCTACCGTCCGGGCGAGCGGGAGTTCGGCAGATACG. Translation gives CASSPPTVRASGSSADT. The complete CDR3 sequence is CASSPPTVRASGSSADTQYF.